These T cell receptor beta chains were read from a single sample in a study of identical twins. Each CDR3 protein is one row after TCRdb ran MiXCR on the 5' RACE reads. The sample contains approximately 1.8 million distinct CDR3 sequences, about 32% of which appear only once. Sequencing was done on a sample of cord blood. The receptors shown here come from a newborn girl in good health. CDR3s include the opening cysteine and the closing phenylalanine or tryptophan. Clone sizes are given selectively: once, few, many, or a class where the clone is expanded.

clone_size: few
v_call: TRBV7-9
cdr3_length: 15
j_call: TRBJ2-7
cdr3_aa: CASSLAQGESYEQYF

clone_size: NA
v_call: TRBV20-1
cdr3_length: 15
j_call: TRBJ1-1
cdr3_aa: CSARGVEGLNTEAFF

clone_size: many
v_call: TRBV5-1
cdr3_length: 13
j_call: TRBJ2-7
cdr3_aa: CASSLRGNYEQYF

clone_size: NA
v_call: TRBV5-4
cdr3_length: 15
j_call: TRBJ2-3
cdr3_aa: CASSFAGPEADTQYF

clone_size: few
v_call: TRBV7-9
cdr3_length: 17
j_call: TRBJ2-3
cdr3_aa: CASRPGRGQLDTDTQYF

clone_size: few
v_call: TRBV7-9
cdr3_length: 14
j_call: TRBJ1-2
cdr3_aa: CASSLDWNRGGYTF

clone_size: once
v_call: TRBV20-1
cdr3_length: 15
j_call: TRBJ2-3
cdr3_aa: CSARSQGALTDTQYF

clone_size: NA
v_call: TRBV28
cdr3_length: 14
j_call: TRBJ2-1
cdr3_aa: CASSTGTGLREQFF

clone_size: few
v_call: TRBV6-1
cdr3_length: 13
j_call: TRBJ1-2
cdr3_aa: CASSEVRADGYTF

clone_size: few
v_call: TRBV28
cdr3_length: 15
j_call: TRBJ1-6
cdr3_aa: CASSLSQGWNSPLHF

clone_size: NA
v_call: TRBV6-1
cdr3_length: 15
j_call: TRBJ1-1
cdr3_aa: CATTLVDGADTEAFF

clone_size: NA
v_call: TRBV10-2
cdr3_length: 16
j_call: TRBJ2-3
cdr3_aa: CASSVGNPGPTDTQYF

clone_size: NA
v_call: TRBV9
cdr3_length: 15
j_call: TRBJ2-1
cdr3_aa: CASNPSGNPYNEQFF

clone_size: few
v_call: TRBV28
cdr3_length: 19
j_call: TRBJ2-1
cdr3_aa: CASSLNPRTSGSTIGEQFF

clone_size: few
v_call: TRBV20-1
cdr3_length: 15
j_call: TRBJ2-7
cdr3_aa: CSARDASGRRAEQYF

clone_size: few
v_call: TRBV3-1
cdr3_length: 13
j_call: TRBJ1-2
cdr3_aa: CASSPGLRYGYTF

clone_size: NA
v_call: TRBV29-1
cdr3_length: 13
j_call: TRBJ1-1
cdr3_aa: CSVEVGPGTKAFF

clone_size: NA
v_call: TRBV10-1
cdr3_length: 15
j_call: TRBJ1-4
cdr3_aa: CASSEGSRLREKLFF

clone_size: few
v_call: TRBV6-1
cdr3_length: 12
j_call: TRBJ2-7
cdr3_aa: CASSARGGEQYF

clone_size: few
v_call: TRBV7-9
cdr3_length: 15
j_call: TRBJ2-7
cdr3_aa: CASSPDFPSAYEQYF

clone_size: few
v_call: TRBV7-8
cdr3_length: 16
j_call: TRBJ1-2
cdr3_aa: CASSLDNDGGSYGYTF

clone_size: few
v_call: TRBV10-3
cdr3_length: 15
j_call: TRBJ1-2
cdr3_aa: CAISESAGNPYGYTF

clone_size: NA
v_call: TRBV4-2
cdr3_length: 17
j_call: TRBJ1-6
cdr3_aa: CASSQTFVGDQSSPLHF

clone_size: once
v_call: TRBV7-8
cdr3_length: 16
j_call: TRBJ2-5
cdr3_aa: CASSLLPVGLRETQYF

clone_size: NA
v_call: TRBV7-2
cdr3_length: 16
j_call: TRBJ2-1
cdr3_aa: CASSLGRLDPRNEQFF

clone_size: few
v_call: TRBV9
cdr3_length: 14
j_call: TRBJ2-5
cdr3_aa: CASSVSQGGETQYF

clone_size: few
v_call: TRBV5-1
cdr3_length: 15
j_call: TRBJ2-1
cdr3_aa: CATKSLAGAGNEQFF

clone_size: NA
v_call: TRBV19
cdr3_length: 13
j_call: TRBJ2-1
cdr3_aa: CASSSIVGNEQFF

clone_size: NA
v_call: TRBV28
cdr3_length: 16
j_call: TRBJ1-5
cdr3_aa: CASSLGGAHSNQPQHF

clone_size: once
v_call: TRBV3-1
cdr3_length: 19
j_call: TRBJ2-3
cdr3_aa: CASSQELAGGPTSTDTQYF

clone_size: NA
v_call: TRBV12-3/TRBV12-4
cdr3_length: 16
j_call: NA
cdr3_aa: CASSGTSGSSYNEQYF

clone_size: once
v_call: TRBV27
cdr3_length: 14
j_call: NA
cdr3_aa: CASSLAVGDETQYF

clone_size: NA
v_call: TRBV5-6
cdr3_length: 14
j_call: TRBJ2-1
cdr3_aa: CASSLEGRVNEQFF

clone_size: few
v_call: TRBV3-1
cdr3_length: 15
j_call: TRBJ2-5
cdr3_aa: CASSQTASGQETQYF

clone_size: NA
v_call: TRBV7-2
cdr3_length: 14
j_call: TRBJ2-7
cdr3_aa: CASSYGTRMYEQYF

clone_size: NA
v_call: TRBV12-3/TRBV12-4
cdr3_length: 15
j_call: NA
cdr3_aa: CASTWGGSSYNEQYF

clone_size: once
v_call: TRBV20-1
cdr3_length: 12
j_call: TRBJ2-1
cdr3_aa: CSARAGGGEQFF

clone_size: NA
v_call: TRBV7-9
cdr3_length: 16
j_call: TRBJ2-5
cdr3_aa: CASSAYAGNYQETQYF

clone_size: NA
v_call: TRBV6-1
cdr3_length: 16
j_call: TRBJ2-3
cdr3_aa: CASRLGRTLGTDTQYF

clone_size: NA
v_call: TRBV28
cdr3_length: 12
j_call: TRBJ2-7
cdr3_aa: CASSLPGIEQYF

clone_size: few
v_call: TRBV4-2
cdr3_length: 16
j_call: TRBJ2-6
cdr3_aa: CASSQGTGTGANVLTF